A selection of T cell receptor beta chains follows, all from one sample in a study of OX40 agonist ivuxolimab in advanced cancers. TCRdb's table, derived via immunoSEQ multiplex PCR, lists solely in-frame clones and lacks some. This table holds around 80,000 clones, just under 95% found once. The material sequenced was CD4+ or CD8+ T cells sorted from blood, taken in a trial of the OX40 agonist ivuxolimab. Receptors originate from an adult with an advanced solid tumor such as melanoma, head and neck, liver or kidney cancer. Both conserved end residues are part of each CDR3. Each record gives: J gene, D gene, V gene, clone size, CDR3 DNA, CDR3 protein. A D gene is named only where the DNA matches it firmly. Clone size is not always given. Where it is, it says once, few, many or a class for expanded clones.

J gene: TRBJ1-1; D gene: NA; V gene: TRBV7-3; clone size: NA; CDR3 DNA: TGTGCCAGCAGCTCTGCAAGAACCACTGAAGCTTTCTTT; CDR3 protein: CASSSARTTEAFF
J gene: TRBJ2-1; D gene: TRBD2; V gene: TRBV19; clone size: once; CDR3 DNA: TGTGCCAGTAGTCAAATAGCGGGAGTGCGCAATGAGCAGTTCTTC; CDR3 protein: CASSQIAGVRNEQFF
J gene: TRBJ2-7; D gene: NA; V gene: TRBV30; clone size: once; CDR3 DNA: TGTGCCTGGAACCTGATTGGGGGTCCCCGCTACGAGCAGTACTTC; CDR3 protein: CAWNLIGGPRYEQYF
J gene: TRBJ1-5; D gene: NA; V gene: TRBV6-1; clone size: NA; CDR3 DNA: TGTGCCAGCAGTGAAGGCCCTACAGGGTCCGGGAATCAGCCCCAGCATTTT; CDR3 protein: CASSEGPTGSGNQPQHF
J gene: TRBJ2-7; D gene: NA; V gene: TRBV6-6; clone size: NA; CDR3 DNA: TGTGCCAGCATAGCCCGGAGGGGATCCTACGAGCAGTACTTC; CDR3 protein: CASIARRGSYEQYF
J gene: TRBJ2-3; D gene: NA; V gene: TRBV11-2; clone size: NA; CDR3 DNA: TGTGCCAGCAGCTTGTCAGATACGCAGTATTTT; CDR3 protein: CASSLSDTQYF
J gene: TRBJ2-1; D gene: TRBD2; V gene: TRBV11-1; clone size: NA; CDR3 DNA: TGTGCCAGCAGCTTTACTAGCGGGGGGGTAATGAATGAGCAGTTCTTC; CDR3 protein: CASSFTSGGVMNEQFF
J gene: TRBJ2-1; D gene: NA; V gene: TRBV6-4; clone size: NA; CDR3 DNA: TGTGCCAGCAGCCCCCTGGGGCTAGCGAGTTCTGAGCAGTTCTTC; CDR3 protein: CASSPLGLASSEQFF
J gene: TRBJ2-6; D gene: NA; V gene: TRBV7-3; clone size: NA; CDR3 DNA: TGTGCCAGCAGCTCATTCAAACGCTTACAAAGTCGGGCCAACGTCCTGACTTTC; CDR3 protein: CASSSFKRLQSRANVLTF
J gene: TRBJ2-7; D gene: NA; V gene: TRBV5-1; clone size: NA; CDR3 DNA: TGCGCCAGCAGCTTGGTACGGCTAAGTGAGCAGTACTTC; CDR3 protein: CASSLVRLSEQYF
J gene: TRBJ2-5; D gene: NA; V gene: TRBV5-1; clone size: NA; CDR3 DNA: TGCGCCAGCAGGACAGCCTCAGAACAGACCCAGTACTTC; CDR3 protein: CASRTASEQTQYF
J gene: TRBJ1-6; D gene: TRBD1; V gene: TRBV14; clone size: NA; CDR3 DNA: TGTGCCAGCAGCCAAACCGGGACAGCCCTCAATTCACCCCTCCACTTT; CDR3 protein: CASSQTGTALNSPLHF
J gene: TRBJ2-1; D gene: TRBD1; V gene: TRBV29-1; clone size: NA; CDR3 DNA: TGCAGCGTTAGGGACGGACAGGGGCAAGGTGAGCAGTTCTTC; CDR3 protein: CSVRDGQGQGEQFF
J gene: TRBJ2-5; D gene: NA; V gene: TRBV5-1; clone size: NA; CDR3 DNA: TGCGCCAGCAGCTCGGGCCTTACTAGATCGAAGGAGACCCAGTACTTC; CDR3 protein: CASSSGLTRSKETQYF
J gene: TRBJ1-1; D gene: NA; V gene: TRBV2; clone size: NA; CDR3 DNA: TGTGCCAGCAGTGGTCAGGGTTCCACTGAAGCTTTCTTT; CDR3 protein: CASSGQGSTEAFF
J gene: TRBJ2-3; D gene: TRBD2; V gene: TRBV5-5; clone size: NA; CDR3 DNA: TGTGCCAGCAGCTTCCTGACTAGCGGGGTCACAGATACGCAGTATTTT; CDR3 protein: CASSFLTSGVTDTQYF
J gene: TRBJ2-4; D gene: NA; V gene: TRBV11-2; clone size: once; CDR3 DNA: TGTGCCAGCAGCTTAGACCTCCAGAGAAACATTCAGTACTTC; CDR3 protein: CASSLDLQRNIQYF
J gene: TRBJ2-5; D gene: NA; V gene: TRBV5-1; clone size: NA; CDR3 DNA: TGCGCCAGCAGCTCTAGCGTTACTCAAGAGACCCAGTACTTC; CDR3 protein: CASSSSVTQETQYF
J gene: TRBJ2-2; D gene: NA; V gene: TRBV9; clone size: once; CDR3 DNA: TGTGCCAGCAGCGTAGGTCAAACCGGGGAGCTGTTTTTT; CDR3 protein: CASSVGQTGELFF
J gene: TRBJ2-7; D gene: NA; V gene: TRBV4-1; clone size: NA; CDR3 DNA: TGCGCCAGCAGCCAAGGCGTTAGTTATCCCTACGAGCAGTACTTC; CDR3 protein: CASSQGVSYPYEQYF
J gene: TRBJ1-2; D gene: NA; V gene: TRBV29-1; clone size: NA; CDR3 DNA: TGCAGCGTGGGGGGAGTTTCCAACTATGGCTACACCTTC; CDR3 protein: CSVGGVSNYGYTF
J gene: TRBJ2-3; D gene: TRBD2; V gene: TRBV2; clone size: NA; CDR3 DNA: TGTGCCAGCTCCCTTGCGGGAGGCAGCACAGATACGCAGTATTTT; CDR3 protein: CASSLAGGSTDTQYF
J gene: TRBJ2-2; D gene: NA; V gene: TRBV7-3; clone size: few; CDR3 DNA: TGTGCCAGCAGCCCGACAGGCGCCGGGACCGGGGAGCTGTTTTTT; CDR3 protein: CASSPTGAGTGELFF
J gene: TRBJ2-5; D gene: TRBD1; V gene: TRBV18; clone size: NA; CDR3 DNA: TGTGCCAGCTCAGACAGGGTACAAGAGACCCAGTACTTC; CDR3 protein: CASSDRVQETQYF
J gene: TRBJ2-7; D gene: NA; V gene: TRBV5-4; clone size: NA; CDR3 DNA: TGTGCCAGCAGCTCCTATACTCCCTCCGGGGAGCAGTACTTC; CDR3 protein: CASSSYTPSGEQYF
J gene: TRBJ2-3; D gene: TRBD2; V gene: TRBV18; clone size: once; CDR3 DNA: TGTGCCAGCTCACCTAGCGGGGGCACAGATACGCAGTATTTT; CDR3 protein: CASSPSGGTDTQYF
J gene: TRBJ2-3; D gene: NA; V gene: TRBV6-5; clone size: NA; CDR3 DNA: TGTGCCAGCAGTTACTCTCGGGACACTGATACGCAGTATTTT; CDR3 protein: CASSYSRDTDTQYF
J gene: TRBJ1-2; D gene: NA; V gene: TRBV7-6; clone size: NA; CDR3 DNA: TGTGCCAGCAGCTCCGTAGGAGGGAGCGGCTACACCTTC; CDR3 protein: CASSSVGGSGYTF
J gene: TRBJ2-4; D gene: NA; V gene: TRBV2; clone size: NA; CDR3 DNA: TGTGCCAGCAGGGAGGGCTCGTCCAAAAACATTCAGTACTTC; CDR3 protein: CASREGSSKNIQYF
J gene: TRBJ1-4; D gene: NA; V gene: TRBV9; clone size: NA; CDR3 DNA: TGTGCCAGCAGCGTAGGGGGGCAGGAGGGTGAAAAACTGTTTTTT; CDR3 protein: CASSVGGQEGEKLFF
J gene: TRBJ2-2; D gene: TRBD2; V gene: TRBV4-1; clone size: NA; CDR3 DNA: TGCGCCAGCAGCCTGCGACTAGCGGGAGGCCCCGGGGAGCTGTTTTTT; CDR3 protein: CASSLRLAGGPGELFF
J gene: TRBJ2-6; D gene: TRBD1; V gene: TRBV2; clone size: NA; CDR3 DNA: TGTGCCAGCAGGACAGGGGGCCCCGGGGCCAACGTCCTGACTTTC; CDR3 protein: CASRTGGPGANVLTF
J gene: TRBJ2-5; D gene: NA; V gene: TRBV18; clone size: NA; CDR3 DNA: TGTGCCAGCTCACCATCCCCCTCGTGGGAGACCCAGTACTTC; CDR3 protein: CASSPSPSWETQYF
J gene: TRBJ1-4; D gene: NA; V gene: TRBV6-4; clone size: NA; CDR3 DNA: TGTGCCAGCAGCGAGGGACGGAATGAAAAACTGTTTTTT; CDR3 protein: CASSEGRNEKLFF
J gene: TRBJ2-2; D gene: NA; V gene: TRBV19; clone size: NA; CDR3 DNA: TGTGCCAGTAGTAGGTTCGGGGGCGCGGCCGGGGAGCTGTTTTTT; CDR3 protein: CASSRFGGAAGELFF
J gene: TRBJ2-2; D gene: TRBD1; V gene: TRBV18; clone size: once; CDR3 DNA: TGTGCCAGCTCACCTGGACAGGCGAACACCGGGGAGCTGTTTTTT; CDR3 protein: CASSPGQANTGELFF
J gene: TRBJ1-5; D gene: NA; V gene: TRBV18; clone size: NA; CDR3 DNA: TGTGCCAGCTCACCACAAAGGGGCAATCAGCCCCAGCATTTT; CDR3 protein: CASSPQRGNQPQHF
J gene: TRBJ2-5; D gene: TRBD2; V gene: TRBV7-9; clone size: once; CDR3 DNA: TGTGCCAGCAGCCCTGGGGGGGAAGAGACCCAGTACTTC; CDR3 protein: CASSPGGEETQYF
J gene: TRBJ2-5; D gene: NA; V gene: TRBV29-1; clone size: NA; CDR3 DNA: TGCAGCGTCAGGGGACAAGACCAAGAGACCCAGTACTTC; CDR3 protein: CSVRGQDQETQYF
J gene: TRBJ1-1; D gene: NA; V gene: TRBV9; clone size: NA; CDR3 DNA: TGTGCCAGCAGCGTAGGTTCAGAGGGGGACACTGAAGCTTTCTTT; CDR3 protein: CASSVGSEGDTEAFF
J gene: TRBJ2-4; D gene: TRBD2; V gene: TRBV7-2; clone size: NA; CDR3 DNA: TGTGCCAGCAGCTTACCCCCTGGGAGGGTAGCCAAAAACATTCAGTACTTC; CDR3 protein: CASSLPPGRVAKNIQYF
J gene: TRBJ1-1; D gene: NA; V gene: TRBV5-4; clone size: NA; CDR3 DNA: TGTGCCAGCAGCTTGGGAGCAACAGCTAAGAACACTGAAGCTTTCTTT; CDR3 protein: CASSLGATAKNTEAFF